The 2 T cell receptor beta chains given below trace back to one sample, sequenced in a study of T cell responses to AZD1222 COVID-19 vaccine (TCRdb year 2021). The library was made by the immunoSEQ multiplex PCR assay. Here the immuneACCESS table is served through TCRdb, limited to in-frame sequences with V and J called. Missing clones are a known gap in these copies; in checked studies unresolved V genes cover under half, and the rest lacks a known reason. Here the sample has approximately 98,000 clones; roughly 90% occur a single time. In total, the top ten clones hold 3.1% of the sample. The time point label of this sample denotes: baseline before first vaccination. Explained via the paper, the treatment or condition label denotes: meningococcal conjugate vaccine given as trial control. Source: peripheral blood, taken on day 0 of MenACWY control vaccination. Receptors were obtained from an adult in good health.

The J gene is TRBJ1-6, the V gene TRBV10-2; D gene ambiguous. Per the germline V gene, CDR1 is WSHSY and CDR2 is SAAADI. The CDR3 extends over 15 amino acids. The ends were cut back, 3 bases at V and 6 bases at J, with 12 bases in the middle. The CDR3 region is CASSDPGRANSPLHF. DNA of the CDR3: TGCGCCAGCAGTGACCCGGGGAGGGCTAATTCACCCCTCCACTTT.

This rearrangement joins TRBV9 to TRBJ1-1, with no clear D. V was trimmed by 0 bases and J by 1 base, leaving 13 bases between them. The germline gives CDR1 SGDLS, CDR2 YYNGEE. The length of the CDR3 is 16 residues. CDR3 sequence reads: CASSVVSGLKNTEAFF. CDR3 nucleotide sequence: TGTGCCAGCAGCGTAGTCTCTGGACTGAAGAACACTGAAGCTTTCTTT.